The source of this T cell receptor beta chain is a study of T cells after posttransplantation cyclophosphamide. General study findings and limits: Recipient CMV seropositivity and CMV reactivation strongly tracked TRB clonality. Later blood repertoires were often dominated by clones from the donor CD8+ memory compartment.

Trimming removed 6 bases from V and 2 bases from J; junction bases left unmatched: 7. Germline lookup yields CDR1 MDHEN and CDR2 SYDVKM. The CDR3 totals 14 residues. Concerning this clone itself: The target antigen is unknown.

Profiling relied on immunoSEQ multiplex PCR, and the TCRdb table lists in-frame clones only, not all of them. The sample consists of 3,500 to 4,500 clones, roughly 95% of them appearing once. Material for sequencing was naive CD4+ T cells sorted from PBMCs. This receptor was taken from a man in his forties or fifties. V is TRBV28 and J is TRBJ2-7; 7 bases align to TRBD1. The DNA for the CDR3 is TGTGCCAGCAGGTCTACAGGGGACACCTACGAGCAGTACTTC. Amino acid sequence: CASRSTGDTYEQYF. The entire variable domain, with the rest obtained from reference TRBV28 and TRBJ2-7, is as follows: DVKVTQSSRYLVKRTGEKVFLECVQDMDHENMFWYRQDPGLGLRLIYFSYDVKMKEKGDIPEGYSVSREKKERFSLILESASTNQTSMYLCASRSTGDTYEQYFGPGTRLTVT.